This TCR beta chain was identified in a study of cytomegalovirus exposure and HLA in healthy donors. The CDR3 consists of 17 residues. V lost 3 bases to trimming and J lost 4 bases; unmatched junction nucleotides: 10. From germline, CDR1 is SEHNR and CDR2 FQNEAQ (reference sequence). The table came from immunoSEQ multiplex PCR; TCRdb's copy has only in-frame clones and leaves some out. The sample carries about 130,000 clones, about nine tenths recorded once. What was sequenced was PBMCs. The receptor was isolated from a man aged 25-40 years in good health and CMV-seronegative. The chain joins TRBV7-9 to TRBJ2-5; 11 bases line up with TRBD2. The chain's CDR3 is CASSFSGRGAALETQYF. The CDR3 DNA reads as TGTGCCAGCAGCTTTAGCGGGAGGGGTGCAGCGTTAGAGACCCAGTACTTC.